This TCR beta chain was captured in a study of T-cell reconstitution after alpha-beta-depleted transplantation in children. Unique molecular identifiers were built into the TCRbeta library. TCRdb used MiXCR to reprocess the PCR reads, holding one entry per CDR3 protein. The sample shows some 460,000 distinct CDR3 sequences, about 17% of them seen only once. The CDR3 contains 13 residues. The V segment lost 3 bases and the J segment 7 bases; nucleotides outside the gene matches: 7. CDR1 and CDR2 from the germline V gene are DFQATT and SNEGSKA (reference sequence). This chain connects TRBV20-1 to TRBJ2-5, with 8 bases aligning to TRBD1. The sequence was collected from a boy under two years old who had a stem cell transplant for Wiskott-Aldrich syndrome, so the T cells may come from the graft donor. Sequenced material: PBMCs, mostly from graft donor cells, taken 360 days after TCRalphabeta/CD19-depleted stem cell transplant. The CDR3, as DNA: TGCAGTGCTAGGCCCAGACAGGGGAGGACCCAGTACTTC. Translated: CSARPRQGRTQYF.